This is a list of T cell receptor beta chains from one sample in a study of graft-versus-host responses after intestinal transplantation. Generated by immunoSEQ multiplex PCR, the TCRdb table keeps only in-frame clones and is missing some. The sample carries 20,000 to 30,000 clones, 90% recorded once. Sequences were derived from PBMCs, sampled around 38 days after intestinal transplant. These receptors originate from a human patient who received an intestinal transplant, so some T cells may come from the graft donor. CDR3s include the opening cysteine and the closing phenylalanine or tryptophan. Each record gives: clone size, V gene, D gene, J gene, CDR3 protein, CDR3 DNA. The D gene is left open where the match is weak. Not all rows give a size; the values are once, few, many and, for expanded clones, a class.

once	TRBV7-9	.	TRBJ1-2	CASSPVSVGYTF	TGTGCCAGCAGCCCTGTAAGTGTCGGCTACACCTTC
.	TRBV5-8	.	TRBJ2-7	CASSLLRGPYEQYF	TGTGCCAGCAGCTTGTTGAGGGGCCCCTACGAGCAGTACTTC
.	TRBV11-3	TRBD2	TRBJ2-1	CASSLELAGEDEQFF	TGTGCCAGCAGCTTAGAACTAGCGGGAGAGGATGAGCAGTTCTTC
.	TRBV6-1	TRBD1	TRBJ2-1	CASTRDRDPYNEQFF	TGTGCCAGCACCCGAGACAGGGACCCTTACAATGAGCAGTTCTTC
.	TRBV4-3	TRBD2	TRBJ2-4	CASSYGLVGIGIQYF	TGCGCCAGCAGCTACGGACTAGTGGGAATTGGCATTCAGTACTTC
.	TRBV6-1	.	TRBJ1-6	CASTLRGGWNSPLHF	TGTGCCAGCACCCTGCGGGGCGGGTGGAATTCACCCCTCCACTTT
.	TRBV5-6	.	TRBJ2-1	CASSFGPRIYNEQFF	TGTGCCAGCAGCTTCGGGCCTCGGATCTACAATGAGCAGTTCTTC
.	TRBV6-5	.	TRBJ2-5	CASRGETQYF	TGTGCCAGCCGGGGGGAGACCCAGTACTTC
.	TRBV11-1	TRBD2	TRBJ2-7	CASSLVTRTSGAYEQYF	TGTGCCAGCAGCTTAGTTACACGGACTAGCGGGGCCTACGAGCAGTACTTC
.	TRBV2	TRBD1	TRBJ1-5	CASLGQGSQPQHF	TGTGCCAGCCTGGGACAGGGAAGCCAGCCCCAGCATTTT
few	TRBV11-1	.	TRBJ2-5	CASSLRVTGYQETQYF	TGTGCCAGCAGCTTGAGGGTAACGGGGTACCAAGAGACCCAGTACTTC
once	TRBV7-9	.	TRBJ1-1	CASSFGASSPWEAFF	TGTGCCAGCAGCTTTGGGGCCTCCTCCCCGTGGGAAGCTTTCTTT
.	TRBV6-1	.	TRBJ2-5	CASSEAWIEQYF	TGTGCCAGCAGTGAAGCGTGGATAGAGCAGTACTTC
.	TRBV21-1	.	TRBJ1-6	CASSKGDGENSPLHF	TGTGCCAGCAGCAAAGGAGACGGGGAAAATTCACCCCTCCACTTT
.	TRBV4-3	.	TRBJ1-5	CASSPRGGLQPQHF	TGCGCCAGCAGCCCCCGTGGGGGGCTTCAGCCCCAGCATTTT
.	TRBV11-2	.	TRBJ1-3	CASSLTGTGNTIYF	TGTGCCAGCAGCTTAACAGGGACTGGAAACACCATATATTTT
.	TRBV19	TRBD1	TRBJ2-1	CASSISSFRGNEQFF	TGTGCCAGTAGTATTTCCAGCTTCAGGGGGAATGAGCAGTTCTTC
.	TRBV7-8	.	TRBJ1-1	CASSPGSMNTEAFF	TGTGCCAGCAGCCCTGGGTCCATGAACACTGAAGCTTTCTTT
once	TRBV7-4	.	TRBJ1-2	CASSLVDYGYTF	TGTGCCAGCAGCTTAGTGGACTATGGCTACACCTTC
few	TRBV5-1	.	TRBJ2-1	CASSLAGGLYNEQFF	TGCGCCAGCAGCTTGGCCGGGGGGCTGTACAATGAGCAGTTCTTC
.	TRBV28	TRBD1	TRBJ2-1	CASSPTGAGYNEQFF	TGTGCCAGCAGCCCGACAGGGGCGGGGTACAATGAGCAGTTCTTC
.	TRBV13	.	TRBJ2-7	CASSLVGREQYF	TGTGCCAGCAGCTTAGTCGGGAGAGAGCAGTACTTC
.	TRBV4-1	.	TRBJ2-7	CASSQLTGPAYEQYF	TGCGCCAGCAGCCAATTGACAGGACCGGCCTACGAGCAGTACTTC
few	TRBV7-2	TRBD2	TRBJ2-7	CASSWTSGYEQYF	TGTGCCAGCAGCTGGACTAGCGGCTACGAGCAGTACTTC
.	TRBV29-1	TRBD2	TRBJ2-7	CSVEGSTSGRPHEQYF	TGCAGCGTTGAGGGGTCGACTAGCGGGAGGCCCCACGAGCAGTACTTC
.	TRBV4-2	TRBD2	TRBJ2-7	CASSQRLAGGTDYEQYF	TGTGCCAGCAGCCAGCGGCTAGCGGGAGGTACTGACTACGAGCAGTACTTC
.	TRBV5-1	.	TRBJ2-5	CASSLAGETQYF	TGCGCCAGCAGCTTAGCGGGAGAGACCCAGTACTTC
.	TRBV7-3	.	TRBJ2-1	CASSLIGMDEQFF	TGTGCCAGCAGCTTGATAGGGATGGATGAGCAGTTCTTC
.	TRBV5-8	TRBD1	TRBJ1-1	CASSYPRDSIYTEAFF	TGTGCCAGCAGCTACCCCCGGGACAGTATATACACTGAAGCTTTCTTT
.	TRBV7-9	.	TRBJ1-1	CASSSTEGGNTEAFF	TGTGCCAGCAGCTCCACTGAGGGGGGGAACACTGAAGCTTTCTTT
.	TRBV9	TRBD2	TRBJ2-1	CASSARLAGGSNEQFF	TGTGCCAGCAGCGCCCGACTAGCGGGAGGTTCAAATGAGCAGTTCTTC
.	TRBV19	.	TRBJ1-1	CASSPRFQGHTEAFF	TGTGCCAGTAGTCCGCGCTTCCAAGGGCACACTGAAGCTTTCTTT
.	TRBV27	.	TRBJ1-2	CASSLLGARGYTF	TGTGCCAGCAGTTTACTGGGGGCGCGGGGCTACACCTTC
few	TRBV28	TRBD1	TRBJ1-2	CARSLGGTGGYGYTF	TGTGCCCGCAGTTTGGGGGGGACAGGGGGCTATGGCTACACCTTC
.	TRBV28	TRBD1	TRBJ2-2	CASSLRTGRDTGELFF	TGTGCCAGCAGTTTACGGACAGGACGGGACACCGGGGAGCTGTTTTTT
.	TRBV28	.	TRBJ2-7	CATTDNKLHNKRVPHYEQYF	TGTGCCACCACAGACAATAAACTCCACAACAAGCGGGTCCCCCACTACGAGCAGTACTTC
.	TRBV27	.	TRBJ2-7	CASRSLGLGSYEQYF	TGTGCCAGCAGATCCTTAGGGTTGGGCTCCTACGAGCAGTACTTC
.	TRBV11-1	TRBD2	TRBJ2-1	CASSFLAGASYNEQFF	TGTGCCAGCAGCTTTCTAGCGGGAGCAAGCTACAATGAGCAGTTCTTC
.	TRBV4-1	TRBD2	TRBJ2-1	CASSQEAASGILYEQFF	TGCGCCAGCAGCCAAGAAGCGGCTAGCGGGATCTTGTATGAGCAGTTCTTC
.	TRBV9	.	TRBJ2-7	CASSVSQPGYEQYF	TGTGCCAGCAGCGTCAGCCAACCGGGGTACGAGCAGTACTTC
.	TRBV10-1	TRBD2	TRBJ2-1	CASSGLADYNEQFF	TGCGCCAGCAGTGGACTAGCAGATTACAATGAGCAGTTCTTC
.	TRBV13	.	TRBJ2-2	CASSPSTGELFF	TGTGCCAGCAGCCCCTCCACCGGGGAGCTGTTTTTT
once	TRBV7-9	TRBD1	TRBJ1-4	CASSQTGTGYEKLFF	TGTGCCAGCAGCCAAACCGGGACAGGGTATGAAAAACTGTTTTTT
.	TRBV28	TRBD1	TRBJ2-3	CASKVSYRGYPKRTQYF	TGTGCCAGCAAGGTATCATACAGGGGATACCCGAAGCGTACGCAGTATTTT
.	TRBV6-5	.	TRBJ2-1	CASSYGGTTYNEQFF	TGTGCCAGCAGTTACGGGGGGACCACCTACAATGAGCAGTTCTTC
.	TRBV27	.	TRBJ1-1	CASSLWGTFTEAFF	TGTGCCAGCAGTTTATGGGGGACTTTCACTGAAGCTTTCTTT
.	TRBV10-3	.	TRBJ1-5	CAISDPASRVGNQPQHF	TGTGCCATCAGTGACCCCGCGTCCAGGGTCGGCAATCAGCCCCAGCATTTT
.	TRBV19	TRBD2	TRBJ2-3	CASSQGLAGGTDTQYF	TGTGCCAGTAGTCAGGGACTAGCGGGAGGCACAGATACGCAGTATTTT
.	TRBV2	.	TRBJ2-3	CASSLADTQYF	TGTGCCAGCAGCTTAGCAGATACGCAGTATTTT
.	TRBV27	TRBD2	TRBJ2-1	CASSFLAGAYNEQFF	TGTGCCAGCAGTTTCCTAGCGGGGGCGTACAATGAGCAGTTCTTC
once	TRBV4-3	.	TRBJ2-3	CASSQDIGNSPDTQYF	TGCGCCAGCAGCCAAGATATAGGCAACTCCCCAGATACGCAGTATTTT
.	TRBV29-1	.	TRBJ1-4	CSVDGRGREKLFF	TGCAGCGTTGACGGACGGGGGCGCGAAAAACTGTTTTTT
.	TRBV6-5	.	TRBJ1-2	CASSYTNYGYTF	TGTGCCAGCAGTTACACTAACTATGGCTACACCTTC
.	TRBV5-4	.	TRBJ1-1	CASSLGREAEAFF	TGTGCCAGCAGCTTGGGAAGGGAGGCTGAAGCTTTCTTT
.	TRBV7-8	.	TRBJ1-2	CASSLEARGWDGYTF	TGTGCCAGCAGCTTAGAGGCCAGGGGATGGGATGGCTACACCTTC
.	TRBV28	.	TRBJ2-5	CASSHTGTYQETQYF	TGTGCCAGCAGCCACACCGGGACTTACCAAGAGACCCAGTACTTC
.	TRBV5-1	TRBD2	TRBJ2-1	CASHESGLYVTLWGLAGDNEQFF	TGCGCCAGCCACGAATCGGGACTATATGTAACATTGTGGGGACTAGCGGGAGACAATGAGCAGTTCTTC
.	TRBV10-3	.	TRBJ2-7	CAISSGDFSYEQYF	TGTGCCATCAGTTCCGGGGACTTCTCCTACGAGCAGTACTTC
.	TRBV5-1	TRBD2	TRBJ2-1	CASSLYTLAGGSSYNEQFF	TGCGCCAGCAGCTTGTACACTCTAGCGGGAGGTAGCTCCTACAATGAGCAGTTCTTC
.	TRBV29-1	TRBD2	TRBJ2-1	CSVPGTSGRYYNEQFF	TGCAGCGTACCCGGGACTAGCGGGCGATACTACAATGAGCAGTTCTTC